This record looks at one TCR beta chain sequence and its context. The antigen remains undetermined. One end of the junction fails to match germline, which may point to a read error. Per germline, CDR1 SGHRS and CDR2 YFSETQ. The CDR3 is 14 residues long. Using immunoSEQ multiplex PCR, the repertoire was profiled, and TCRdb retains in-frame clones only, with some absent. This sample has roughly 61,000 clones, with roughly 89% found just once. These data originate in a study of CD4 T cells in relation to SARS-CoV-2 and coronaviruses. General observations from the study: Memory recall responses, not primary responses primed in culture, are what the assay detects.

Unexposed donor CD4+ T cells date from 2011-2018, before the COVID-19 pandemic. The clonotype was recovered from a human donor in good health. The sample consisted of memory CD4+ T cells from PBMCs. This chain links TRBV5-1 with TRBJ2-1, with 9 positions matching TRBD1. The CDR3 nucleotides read TGCGCCAGCAGTTTGGACAGGGGCTACAATGAGCAGTTCTTC. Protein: CASSLDRGYNEQFF.